A selection of T cell receptor beta chains follows, all from one sample in a study of T cells generated in artificial thymic organoids. TCRdb used MiXCR to reprocess the 5' RACE reads, holding one entry per CDR3 protein. The top ten clones hold about 2.4% of a sample with some 5,000 distinct CDR3 sequences, over 25% of them seen once. Sequenced: naive CD8+ T cells from blood. The receptor set was obtained from a human donor who gave cord blood stem cells for thymic organoid culture, a cardiac surgery patient who gave postnatal thymus, or a blood donor (not recorded which). CDR3s include the opening cysteine and the closing phenylalanine or tryptophan. D genes are given only for firm matches. Clone size, where shown, is once, few, many, or a class for clones that have expanded.

V gene: TRBV29-1
J gene: TRBJ2-5
D gene: .
clone size: medium-sized
CDR3 DNA: TGCAGCGTTCGGGAGGACAGGTCCTACCAAGAGACCCAGTACTTC
CDR3 protein: CSVREDRSYQETQYF

V gene: TRBV7-9
J gene: TRBJ1-1
D gene: .
clone size: medium-sized
CDR3 DNA: TGTGCCAGCAGCTTCGGTACTGAAGCTTTCTTT
CDR3 protein: CASSFGTEAFF

V gene: TRBV4-1
J gene: TRBJ2-7
D gene: TRBD1
clone size: .
CDR3 DNA: TGCGCCAGCAGCCCGGGACAGGGCGCTTCCTACGAGCAGTACTTC
CDR3 protein: CASSPGQGASYEQYF

V gene: TRBV6-1
J gene: TRBJ1-5
D gene: .
clone size: medium-sized
CDR3 DNA: TGTGCCAGCATTAGAGGGTTGGATCAGCCCCAGCATTTT
CDR3 protein: CASIRGLDQPQHF

V gene: TRBV6-5
J gene: TRBJ2-3
D gene: TRBD2
clone size: .
CDR3 DNA: TGTGCCAGCAGCCCCGAGCCGGGACTAACAGATACGCAGTATTTT
CDR3 protein: CASSPEPGLTDTQYF

V gene: TRBV19
J gene: TRBJ2-2
D gene: .
clone size: .
CDR3 DNA: TGTGCCAGTAGTATAGTCGGGACAAGCACCGGGGAGCTGTTTTTT
CDR3 protein: CASSIVGTSTGELFF

V gene: TRBV24-1
J gene: TRBJ2-1
D gene: .
clone size: few
CDR3 DNA: TGTGCCACCAGTGATCCCCTTAAGCCGGAGAGCTCCTACAATGAGCAGTTCTTC
CDR3 protein: CATSDPLKPESSYNEQFF

V gene: TRBV21-1
J gene: TRBJ2-5
D gene: .
clone size: medium-sized
CDR3 DNA: TGTGCCAGCAGCAACGGGGGAGAGACCCAGTACTTC
CDR3 protein: CASSNGGETQYF

V gene: TRBV7-9
J gene: TRBJ2-7
D gene: .
clone size: medium-sized
CDR3 DNA: TGTGCCAGCAGCTTAGGGCCGTCCTACGAGCAGTACTTC
CDR3 protein: CASSLGPSYEQYF

V gene: TRBV9
J gene: TRBJ1-3
D gene: .
clone size: .
CDR3 DNA: TGTGCCAGCAGCCACTCTACAGGGATCTCTGGAAACACCATATATTTT
CDR3 protein: CASSHSTGISGNTIYF

V gene: TRBV5-1
J gene: TRBJ2-6
D gene: .
clone size: few
CDR3 DNA: TGCGCCAGCAGGGTCCGACTCTCTGGGGCCAACGTCCTGACTTTC
CDR3 protein: CASRVRLSGANVLTF

V gene: TRBV4-1
J gene: TRBJ2-3
D gene: TRBD1
clone size: few
CDR3 DNA: TGCGCCAGCAGCCAACCGGGACAGGGGCTCTGGACAGATACGCAGTATTTT
CDR3 protein: CASSQPGQGLWTDTQYF

V gene: TRBV3-1
J gene: TRBJ1-6
D gene: .
clone size: .
CDR3 DNA: TGTGCCAGCAGCCAAGATAGCCGGATCTATAATTCACCCCTCCACTTT
CDR3 protein: CASSQDSRIYNSPLHF

V gene: TRBV10-3
J gene: TRBJ2-3
D gene: .
clone size: few
CDR3 DNA: TGTGCCATCAGTGACAGGGGTGGCCCAGATACGCAGTATTTT
CDR3 protein: CAISDRGGPDTQYF

V gene: TRBV4-1
J gene: TRBJ2-7
D gene: .
clone size: few
CDR3 DNA: TGCGCCAGCAGCCAAGTAAGAGAAGCATCCTACGAGCAGTACTTC
CDR3 protein: CASSQVREASYEQYF

V gene: TRBV28
J gene: TRBJ2-3
D gene: .
clone size: few
CDR3 DNA: TGTGCCAGCAGTCCCCTCCCCCAAGGGTTGGATACGCAGTATTTT
CDR3 protein: CASSPLPQGLDTQYF

V gene: TRBV29-1
J gene: TRBJ1-4
D gene: TRBD1
clone size: medium-sized
CDR3 DNA: TGCAGCGTTCCGGGACAGTACAATGAAAAACTGTTTTTT
CDR3 protein: CSVPGQYNEKLFF

V gene: TRBV20-1
J gene: TRBJ2-5
D gene: .
clone size: medium-sized
CDR3 DNA: TGCAGTGCTAGCGGGAGTGAGACCCAGTACTTC
CDR3 protein: CSASGSETQYF

V gene: TRBV7-6
J gene: TRBJ2-7
D gene: TRBD1
clone size: medium-sized
CDR3 DNA: TGTGCCAGCAGCTCCTCCGACAGGGGGCTCTACGAGCAGTACTTC
CDR3 protein: CASSSSDRGLYEQYF

V gene: TRBV12-3/TRBV12-4
J gene: TRBJ1-5
D gene: .
clone size: .
CDR3 DNA: TGTGCCAGCAGTTTACCCCGTTCGAATCAGCCCCAGCATTTT
CDR3 protein: CASSLPRSNQPQHF

V gene: TRBV4-1
J gene: TRBJ2-7
D gene: TRBD1
clone size: medium-sized
CDR3 DNA: TGCGCCAGCAGCCAAGTTTTGGGACAGGGCGACGAGCAGTACTTC
CDR3 protein: CASSQVLGQGDEQYF

V gene: TRBV30
J gene: TRBJ2-7
D gene: .
clone size: medium-sized
CDR3 DNA: TGTGCCTGGGCAGGCGCCTACGAGCAGTACTTC
CDR3 protein: CAWAGAYEQYF

V gene: TRBV27
J gene: TRBJ2-7
D gene: .
clone size: few
CDR3 DNA: TGTGCCAGCAGTTACGGTAGGGGAAACTACGAGCAGTACTTC
CDR3 protein: CASSYGRGNYEQYF

V gene: TRBV19
J gene: TRBJ1-1
D gene: .
clone size: .
CDR3 DNA: TGTGCCAGTAGTATAGGCTGGACAGTCTTTGCCGCTTTCTTT
CDR3 protein: CASSIGWTVFAAFF

V gene: TRBV5-5
J gene: TRBJ2-7
D gene: .
clone size: few
CDR3 DNA: TGTGCCAGCAGCTTGTACAGCTCCTACGAGCAGTACTTC
CDR3 protein: CASSLYSSYEQYF

V gene: TRBV9
J gene: TRBJ2-5
D gene: TRBD2
clone size: once
CDR3 DNA: TGTGCCAGCAGCACTTCACGGGGGGGGCCCCAAGAGACCCAGTACTTC
CDR3 protein: CASSTSRGGPQETQYF

V gene: TRBV15
J gene: TRBJ1-5
D gene: .
clone size: medium-sized
CDR3 DNA: TGTGCCACCAGCAGAGATCGTGGAGGTAGCAATCAGCCCCAGCATTTT
CDR3 protein: CATSRDRGGSNQPQHF

V gene: TRBV3-1
J gene: TRBJ2-3
D gene: .
clone size: .
CDR3 DNA: TGTGCCAGCAGCCATGGAGCAGGTACAGATACGCAGTATTTT
CDR3 protein: CASSHGAGTDTQYF

V gene: TRBV27
J gene: TRBJ2-7
D gene: TRBD1
clone size: few
CDR3 DNA: TGTGCCAGCAGTTTATCGACAGGGGTCTACGAGCAGTACTTC
CDR3 protein: CASSLSTGVYEQYF